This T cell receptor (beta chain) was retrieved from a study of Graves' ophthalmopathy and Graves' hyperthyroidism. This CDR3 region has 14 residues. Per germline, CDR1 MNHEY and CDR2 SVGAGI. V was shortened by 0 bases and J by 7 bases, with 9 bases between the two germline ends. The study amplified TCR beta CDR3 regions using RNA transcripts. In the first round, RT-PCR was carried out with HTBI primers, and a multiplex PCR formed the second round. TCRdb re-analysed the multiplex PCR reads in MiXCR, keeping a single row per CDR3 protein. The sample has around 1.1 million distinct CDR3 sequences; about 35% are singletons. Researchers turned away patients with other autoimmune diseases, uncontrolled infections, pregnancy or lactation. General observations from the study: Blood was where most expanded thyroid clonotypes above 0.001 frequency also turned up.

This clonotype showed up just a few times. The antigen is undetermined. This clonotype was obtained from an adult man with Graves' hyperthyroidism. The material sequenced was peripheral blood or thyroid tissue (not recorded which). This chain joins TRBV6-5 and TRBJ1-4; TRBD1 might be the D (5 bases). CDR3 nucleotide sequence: TGTGCCAGCAGTTACTCGGGGCTTCTTGAAAAACTGTTTTTT. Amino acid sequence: CASSYSGLLEKLFF.